This T cell receptor (beta chain) was captured in a study of blood T cell repertoires in COVID-19. Turning to the study itself: Collection of acute and convalescent COVID-19 samples took place in the United States, Italy and Spain. The analysed material was cDNA or gDNA that came from T cells, B-cell-depleted T cells, or PBMCs.

This clone came up many times. Authors' analysis steps: By means of reference gene primer amplification, nucleated cell counts were estimated. The data were produced by immunoSEQ multiplex PCR, yet TCRdb's version contains in-frame clones alone and is incomplete. D and trimming were read from the DNA, whereas the V and J calls and clone size are those reported in that table. This table has 250,000 to 350,000 clones, about 90% appearing once. J was trimmed by 5 bases and V by 5 bases; bases with no gene match: 5. Germline-derived CDR1 and CDR2 are SNHLY and FYNNEI. CDR3 length: 14 residues. This chain joins TRBV2 and TRBJ1-4; 7 bases match TRBD1. The receptor was derived from a woman aged 45 to 65 who had recovered from COVID-19. The sample consisted of peripheral blood. CDR3 DNA: TGTGCCAGCAGTCAGGGACAGCTCAATGAAAAACTGTTTTTT. This gives the protein CASSQGQLNEKLFF.